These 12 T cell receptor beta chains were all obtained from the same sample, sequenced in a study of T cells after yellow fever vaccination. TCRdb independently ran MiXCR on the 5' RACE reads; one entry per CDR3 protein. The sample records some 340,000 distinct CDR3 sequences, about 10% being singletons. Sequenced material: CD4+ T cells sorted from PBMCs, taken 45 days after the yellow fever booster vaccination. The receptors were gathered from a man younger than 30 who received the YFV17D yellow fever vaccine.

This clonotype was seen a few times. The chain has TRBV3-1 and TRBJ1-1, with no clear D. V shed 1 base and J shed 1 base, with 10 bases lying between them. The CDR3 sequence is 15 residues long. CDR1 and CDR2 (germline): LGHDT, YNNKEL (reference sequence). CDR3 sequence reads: CASSQGVFGNTEAFF. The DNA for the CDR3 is TGTGCCAGCAGCCAAGGAGTTTTCGGGAACACTGAAGCTTTCTTT.

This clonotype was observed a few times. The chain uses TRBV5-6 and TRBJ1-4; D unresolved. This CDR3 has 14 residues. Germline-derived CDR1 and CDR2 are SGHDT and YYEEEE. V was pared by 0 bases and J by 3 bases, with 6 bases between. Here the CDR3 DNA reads TGTGCCAGCAGCTTGGGCGGGCCTAATGAAAAACTGTTTTTT. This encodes CASSLGGPNEKLFF.

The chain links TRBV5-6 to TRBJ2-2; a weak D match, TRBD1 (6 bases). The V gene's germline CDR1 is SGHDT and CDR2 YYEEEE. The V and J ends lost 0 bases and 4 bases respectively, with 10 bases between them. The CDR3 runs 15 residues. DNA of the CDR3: TGTGCCAGCAGCTTGGGGGGGCTAATCACCGGGGAGCTGTTTTTT. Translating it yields CASSLGGLITGELFF.

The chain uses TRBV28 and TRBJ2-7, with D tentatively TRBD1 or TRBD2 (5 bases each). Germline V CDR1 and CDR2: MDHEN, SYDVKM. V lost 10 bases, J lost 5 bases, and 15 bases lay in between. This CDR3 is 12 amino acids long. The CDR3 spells CAIGDRLNEQYV. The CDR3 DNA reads TGTGCCATTGGGGACCGACTGAACGAGCAGTACGTC.

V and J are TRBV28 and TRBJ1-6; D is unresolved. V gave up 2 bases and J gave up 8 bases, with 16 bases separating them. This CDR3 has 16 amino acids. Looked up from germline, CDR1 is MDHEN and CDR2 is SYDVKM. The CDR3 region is CASSLVATTMYSPLHF. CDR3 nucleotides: TGTGCCAGCAGTTTAGTCGCCACAACAATGTATTCACCCCTCCACTTT.

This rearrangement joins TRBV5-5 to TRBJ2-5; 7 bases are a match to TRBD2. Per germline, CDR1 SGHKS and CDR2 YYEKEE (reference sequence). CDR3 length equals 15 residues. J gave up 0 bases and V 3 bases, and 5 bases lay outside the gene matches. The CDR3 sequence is CASSSQRGNQETQYF. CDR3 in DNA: TGTGCCAGCAGCTCTCAGCGGGGCAACCAAGAGACCCAGTACTTC.

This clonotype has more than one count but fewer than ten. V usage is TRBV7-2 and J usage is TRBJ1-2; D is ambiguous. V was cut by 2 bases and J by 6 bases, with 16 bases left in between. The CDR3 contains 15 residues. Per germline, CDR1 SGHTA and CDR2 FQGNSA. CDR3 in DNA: TGTGCCAGCAGCTTAAATACCCTTCCGGACCATGGCTACACCTTC. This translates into CASSLNTLPDHGYTF.

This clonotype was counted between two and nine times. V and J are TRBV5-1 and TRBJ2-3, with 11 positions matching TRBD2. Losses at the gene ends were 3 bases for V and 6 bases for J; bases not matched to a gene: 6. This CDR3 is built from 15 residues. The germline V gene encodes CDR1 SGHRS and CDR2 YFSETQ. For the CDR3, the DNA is TGCGCCAGCAGCTCGCTGACTAGCGGGGTCGATACGCAGTATTTT. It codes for CASSSLTSGVDTQYF.

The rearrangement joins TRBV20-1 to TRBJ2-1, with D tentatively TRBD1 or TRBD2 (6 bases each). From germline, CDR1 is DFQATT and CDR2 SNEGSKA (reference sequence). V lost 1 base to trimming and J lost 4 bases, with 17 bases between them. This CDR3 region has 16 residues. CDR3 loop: CSARVNLGGIYNEQFF. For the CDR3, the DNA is TGCAGTGCTAGAGTCAATCTAGGGGGGATATACAATGAGCAGTTCTTC.

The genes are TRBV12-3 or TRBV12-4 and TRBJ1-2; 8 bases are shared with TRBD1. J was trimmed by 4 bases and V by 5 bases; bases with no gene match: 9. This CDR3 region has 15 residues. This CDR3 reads CASSPRIQGGYGYTF. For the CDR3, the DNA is TGTGCCAGCAGTCCGAGGATACAGGGGGGCTATGGCTACACCTTC.

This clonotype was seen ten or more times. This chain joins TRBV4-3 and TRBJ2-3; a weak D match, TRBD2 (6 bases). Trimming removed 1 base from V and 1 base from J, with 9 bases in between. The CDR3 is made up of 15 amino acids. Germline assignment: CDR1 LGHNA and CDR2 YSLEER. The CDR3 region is CASSQGGVRTDTQYF. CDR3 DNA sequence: TGCGCCAGCAGCCAAGGGGGGGTGCGCACAGATACGCAGTATTTT.

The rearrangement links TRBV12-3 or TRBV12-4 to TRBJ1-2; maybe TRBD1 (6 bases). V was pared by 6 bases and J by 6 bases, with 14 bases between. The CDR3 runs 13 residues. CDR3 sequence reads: CASSFPGVDGYTF. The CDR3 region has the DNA TGTGCCAGCAGCTTCCCAGGGGTCGATGGCTACACCTTC.